The 23 T cell receptor beta chains below come from one sample, sequenced in a study of blood T cell repertoires in COVID-19. The table came from immunoSEQ multiplex PCR; TCRdb's copy has only in-frame clones and leaves some out. Found here are more than 95,000 clones, around 85% of them singletons; the top ten hold 3.2%. Sequenced material: peripheral blood. The receptor source for this set is an elderly woman with COVID-19, enrolled during active disease.

The J gene is TRBJ2-2, the V gene TRBV6-5; 8 bases align to TRBD1. Per the germline V gene, CDR1 is MNHEY and CDR2 is SVGAGI. V dropped 3 bases and J dropped 2; count of bases not matched to a gene: 2. The CDR3 is 15 residues long. In nucleotides, the CDR3 is TGTGCCAGCAGTTATACAGGGGGAAACACCGGGGAGCTGTTTTTT. This codes for CASSYTGGNTGELFF.

The rearrangement joins TRBV18 to TRBJ2-3; TRBD2 might be the D (6 bases). The V gene lost 3 bases and the J gene lost 6 bases, with 16 bases spanning the gap. The CDR3 has 15 residues. Germline V gives CDR1 KGHSH, CDR2 LQKENI. CDR3: CASSPRDGGGDTQYF. The DNA of the CDR3 is TGTGCCAGCTCACCCCGGGACGGAGGAGGGGATACGCAGTATTTT.

The rearrangement links TRBV12-3 or TRBV12-4 to TRBJ2-3, with D perhaps TRBD2 (6 bases). Trimming shortened V by 6 bases and J by 2 bases, and 9 bases separated the two germline ends. CDR3 length equals 13 residues. CDR3 nucleotides: TGTGCCAGCAGCAGCGGGTCCACAGATACGCAGTATTTT. This translates into CASSSGSTDTQYF.

This chain links TRBV3-1 (or the pseudogene TRBV3-2) with TRBJ2-1; TRBD2 is a possible D gene (5 bases). The CDR3 loop spans 14 amino acids. V was cut by 3 bases and J by 9 bases, with 15 bases left in between. Germline values: CDR1 LGHDT, CDR2 YNNKEL (reference sequence). The CDR3 reads CASSHDWTGREQFF. The CDR3 DNA reads TGTGCCAGCAGCCATGATTGGACTGGCCGTGAGCAGTTCTTC.

The chain carries TRBV7-2 and TRBJ1-3, with TRBD1 as a possible D gene (6 bases). This CDR3 spans 16 amino acids. Germline CDR1 is SGHTA and CDR2 is FQGNSA. V was shortened by 5 bases and J by 2 bases, with 16 bases between the two germline ends. The CDR3 sequence is CASSARQVFTGNTIYF. In nucleotides, the CDR3 is TGTGCCAGCAGCGCAAGACAGGTTTTCACTGGAAACACCATATATTTT.

The gene calls are TRBV4-1 and TRBJ2-5, with 16 bases matching TRBD2. The CDR3 has 16 amino acids. The V gene's germline CDR1 is MGHRA and CDR2 YSYEKL. V dropped 4 bases and J dropped 2; count of bases not matched to a gene: 1. CDR3 nucleotide sequence: TGCGCCAGCAGCCCGGGACTAGCGGGAGGGCAAGAGACCCAGTACTTC. Protein: CASSPGLAGGQETQYF.

The rearrangement joins TRBV6-5 to TRBJ1-2, with D perhaps matching TRBD1 (5 bases). Trimming removed 4 bases at V and 11 bases at J, with 17 bases between. The CDR3 is 13 residues long. Germline V gene data show CDR1 as MNHEY and CDR2 as SVGAGI. As DNA, the CDR3 is TGTGCCAGCAGTTCCGGGGGACGGAGGGGTTACACCTTC. Translation gives CASSSGGRRGYTF.

Of note for this clone: Additional DNA sequences in this sample encode the identical CDR3. V is TRBV5-1 and J is TRBJ2-1; 10 positions match TRBD2. The CDR3 consists of 16 residues. The germline gives CDR1 SGHRS, CDR2 YFSETQ. V dropped 5 bases and J dropped 0; count of bases not matched to a gene: 5. Here the CDR3 reads CASSLSSGSSYNEQFF. DNA of the CDR3: TGCGCCAGCAGTCTCTCTAGCGGGAGCTCCTACAATGAGCAGTTCTTC.

V and J are TRBV3-1 (or the pseudogene TRBV3-2) and TRBJ1-1; a weak D match, TRBD1 (6 bases). This CDR3 is built from 15 residues. Trimming took off 4 bases at V and 3 bases at J, with 15 bases between the two ends. Germline V gene data show CDR1 as LGHDT and CDR2 as YNNKEL (reference sequence). CDR3 residues: CASSPPGAMDTEAFF. Here the CDR3 DNA reads TGTGCCAGCAGCCCACCAGGGGCTATGGACACTGAAGCTTTCTTT.

The rearrangement links TRBV6-6 to TRBJ2-2; no reliable D call. The V end was cut by 6 bases, the J end by 9 bases, with 8 bases between. Per germline, CDR1 MNHNY and CDR2 SVGAGI (reference sequence). The CDR3 covers 11 residues. The CDR3 DNA reads as TGTGCCAGCAGCGCCAGAAGGGAGCTGTTTTTT. Encoded protein: CASSARRELFF.

The V call is TRBV7-9, the J call TRBJ1-4, with TRBD1 identical over 8 bases. The CDR3 totals 13 residues. J gave up 7 bases and V 8 bases, and 6 bases lay outside the gene matches. The germline gives CDR1 SEHNR, CDR2 FQNEAQ (reference sequence). The CDR3 loop reads CASGQGWGEKLFF. The CDR3 DNA reads as TGTGCCAGCGGACAGGGTTGGGGTGAAAAACTGTTTTTT.

The chain employs TRBV18 and TRBJ2-1, with TRBD1 as a possible D gene (6 bases). Trimming removed 6 bases at V and 5 bases at J, with 17 bases between. The CDR3 contains 15 residues. The V gene's germline CDR1 is KGHSH and CDR2 LQKENI. The CDR3 DNA follows: TGTGCCAGCTCCCCTGTTGGGGACAATAACAATGAGCAGTTCTTC. This sequence encodes CASSPVGDNNNEQFF.

V is TRBV9 and J is TRBJ2-5, with TRBD1 as a possible D gene (5 bases). The V gene lost 0 bases and the J gene lost 5 bases, with 17 bases spanning the gap. The length of the CDR3 is 16 residues. Germline V gives CDR1 SGDLS, CDR2 YYNGEE. DNA of the CDR3: TGTGCCAGCAGCGTAGGGCCAGGGTTTGGGGCGGAGACCCAGTACTTC. Amino acids: CASSVGPGFGAETQYF.

This chain connects TRBV7-8 to TRBJ2-3; 8 bases are a match to TRBD2. Per germline, CDR1 SGHVS and CDR2 FQNEAQ. This CDR3 spans 15 amino acids. J was trimmed by 4 bases and V by 1 base; bases with no gene match: 4. The DNA for the CDR3 is TGTGCCAGCAGCTTAGACGGGAGGGCCGCAGATACGCAGTATTTT. This gives the protein CASSLDGRAADTQYF.

The rearrangement joins TRBV6-5 to TRBJ1-6, with 7 bases matching TRBD1. This CDR3 is built from 15 residues. With V trimmed by 4 bases and J by 10 bases, 10 bases remained unmatched. Germline-derived CDR1 and CDR2 are MNHEY and SVGAGI. The CDR3 sequence is CASSSPTGLGSPLHF. DNA for the CDR3: TGTGCCAGCAGTTCCCCGACAGGGCTAGGGTCACCCCTCCACTTT.

The gene calls are TRBV5-1 and TRBJ2-1; TRBD2 matches at 10 bases. The CDR3 covers 19 residues. Germline trimming cut 3 bases from V and 7 bases from J; bases unmatched to any gene: 19. Germline CDR1 and CDR2: SGHRS and YFSETQ. The CDR3 here is CASSWTSIVSGRPGNEQFF. CDR3 bases: TGCGCCAGCAGCTGGACGAGTATTGTTAGCGGGAGGCCGGGGAATGAGCAGTTCTTC. Combining the CDR3 with reference TRBV5-1 and TRBJ2-1 gives the whole variable domain KAGVTQTPRYLIKTRGQQVTLSCSPISGHRSVSWYQQTPGQGLQFLFEYFSETQRNKGNFPGRFSGRQFSNSRSEMNVSTLELGDSALYLCASSWTSIVSGRPGNEQFFGPGTRLTVL.

This rearrangement joins TRBV11-2 to TRBJ2-1; D is possibly TRBD1 (5 bases). This CDR3 has 17 residues. V gave up 2 bases and J gave up 10 bases, with 24 bases separating them. Germline-derived CDR1 and CDR2 are SGHAT and FQNNGV. The CDR3 DNA reads TGTGCCAGCAGCTTACTCCGAGGAGCGCCAGGGTCTACCGAGCAGTTCTTC. Its protein product is CASSLLRGAPGSTEQFF.

This clone was recorded only once. The V gene is TRBV18, the J gene TRBJ2-1, with TRBD2 identical over 11 bases. Germline CDR1 and CDR2: KGHSH and LQKENI. The CDR3 is 16 residues long. The ends lost 2 bases at V and 8 bases at J; junction bases unmatched: 8. The CDR3 DNA reads TGTGCCAGCTCACCAATAGCGGGAGGGCCGCTGGATGAGCAGTTCTTC. Protein sequence: CASSPIAGGPLDEQFF.

The chain is built from TRBV6-6 and TRBJ1-5, with D possibly TRBD1 on 5 matching bases. The germline gives CDR1 MNHNY, CDR2 SVGAGI (reference sequence). CDR3 size: 14 residues. V was trimmed by 7 bases and J by 4 bases, leaving 14 bases between them. CDR3 amino acids: CASTGQLINQPQHF. The CDR3 DNA is TGTGCCAGCACAGGACAACTCATTAATCAGCCCCAGCATTTT.

The J gene is TRBJ2-7, the V gene TRBV4-3; D possibly corresponds to TRBD2 (7 bases). CDR3 size: 15 residues. Germline lookup yields CDR1 LGHNA and CDR2 YSLEER. With 0 bases removed from V and 2 bases from J, the gap between germline ends came to 11 bases. Here the CDR3 reads CASSQDGEGAYEQYF. The CDR3 region has the DNA TGCGCCAGCAGCCAAGATGGGGAGGGGGCCTACGAGCAGTACTTC.

The chain links TRBV9 to TRBJ2-2; 15 nucleotides line up with TRBD2. V shed 4 bases, J shed 1 base, and the junction held 8 bases outside the gene matches. Germline V lookup: CDR1 SGDLS, CDR2 YYNGEE. There are 19 residues in the CDR3. DNA of the CDR3: TGTGCCAGCAGCTATAAGGGACTAGCGGGAGGACAGAACACCGGGGAGCTGTTTTTT. Its translation is CASSYKGLAGGQNTGELFF.

This clone was observed once. The identical CDR3 is also encoded by other nucleotide sequences in the sample. The rearrangement links TRBV19 to TRBJ1-5; the D is unclear. V shed 1 base and J shed 1 base, with 5 bases lying between them. Germline-derived CDR1 and CDR2 are LNHDA and SQIVND (reference sequence). The CDR3 loop spans 14 amino acids. In nucleotides, the CDR3 is TGTGCCAGTAGTATAGGCGGCAGCAATCAGCCCCAGCATTTT. Its translation: CASSIGGSNQPQHF. The whole variable domain, filled in from reference TRBV19 and TRBJ1-5, reads DGGITQSPKYLFRKEGQNVTLSCEQNLNHDAMYWYRQDPGQGLRLIYYSQIVNDFQKGDIAEGYSVSREKKESFPLTVTSAQKNPTAFYLCASSIGGSNQPQHFGDGTRLSIL.

The chain combines TRBV11-1 with TRBJ1-1; D not resolved. V was clipped by 1 base and J by 4 bases, with 13 bases between them. The CDR3 consists of 15 residues. The germline V gene encodes CDR1 SGHAT and CDR2 FQDESV (reference sequence). The CDR3: CASSLGPGPLTEAFF. DNA for the CDR3: TGTGCCAGCAGCTTAGGCCCAGGTCCCCTCACTGAAGCTTTCTTT.